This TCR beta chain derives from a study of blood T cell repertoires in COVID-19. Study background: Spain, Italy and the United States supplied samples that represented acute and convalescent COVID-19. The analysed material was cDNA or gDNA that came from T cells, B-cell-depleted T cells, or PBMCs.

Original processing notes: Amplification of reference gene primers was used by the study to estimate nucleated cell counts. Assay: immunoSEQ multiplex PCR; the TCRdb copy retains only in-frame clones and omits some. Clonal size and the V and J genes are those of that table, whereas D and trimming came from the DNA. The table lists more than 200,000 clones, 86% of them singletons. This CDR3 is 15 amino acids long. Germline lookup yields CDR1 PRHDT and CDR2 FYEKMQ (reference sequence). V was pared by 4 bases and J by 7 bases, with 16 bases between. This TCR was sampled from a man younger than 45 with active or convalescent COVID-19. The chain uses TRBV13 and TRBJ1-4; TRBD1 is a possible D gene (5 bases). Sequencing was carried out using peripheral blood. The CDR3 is CASSSQVGGGEKLFF. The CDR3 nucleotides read TGTGCCAGCAGCTCCCAGGTCGGGGGTGGTGAAAAACTGTTTTTT. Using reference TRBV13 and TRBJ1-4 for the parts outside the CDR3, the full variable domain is AAGVIQSPRHLIKEKRETATLKCYPIPRHDTVYWYQQGPGQDPQFLISFYEKMQSDKGSIPDRFSAQQFSDYHSELNMSSLELGDSALYFCASSSQVGGGEKLFFGSGTQLSVL.